The clone carrying this T cell receptor (beta chain) was detected only once. V lost 3 bases, J lost 3 bases, and 4 bases stayed unmatched. CDR1 is SEHNR and CDR2 is FQNEAQ in the germline V gene (reference sequence). The CDR3 is 14 amino acids. This entry is derived from a study of shared clonotypes between healthy human individuals. Terminally differentiated effector memory CD45RA+ cells were excluded by CCR7 positive selection of CD45RO-negative cells. Profiling relied on immunoSEQ multiplex PCR, and the TCRdb table lists in-frame clones only, not all of them. Of about 2.1 million clones listed, just over 90% are singletons.

The sequence came from a man aged 18 to 29 in good health. Some clones in this sample may be carry-over from other donors' samples. The material sequenced was naive CD8+ T cells from PBMCs. The chain joins TRBV7-9 to TRBJ2-7; 8 nucleotides line up with TRBD2. The CDR3: CASSLVTSGYEQYF. In DNA, the CDR3 is TGTGCCAGCAGCTTGGTCACTAGCGGCTACGAGCAGTACTTC.